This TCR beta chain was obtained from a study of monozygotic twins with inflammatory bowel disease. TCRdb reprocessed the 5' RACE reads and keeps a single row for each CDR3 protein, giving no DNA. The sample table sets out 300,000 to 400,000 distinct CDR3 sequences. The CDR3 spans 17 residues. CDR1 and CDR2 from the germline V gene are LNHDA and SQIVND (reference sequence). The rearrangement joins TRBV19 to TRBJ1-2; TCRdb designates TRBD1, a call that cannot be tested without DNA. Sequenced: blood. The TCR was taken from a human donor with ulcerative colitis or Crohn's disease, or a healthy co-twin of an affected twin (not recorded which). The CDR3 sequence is CASGPTNTGRGEYGYTF.